One sample yielded the 26 T cell receptor beta chains listed below, sequenced in a study of blood T cell repertoires in COVID-19. The data were produced by immunoSEQ multiplex PCR, yet TCRdb's version contains in-frame clones alone and is incomplete. Of some 190,000 clones in the sample, 70% to 80% were seen once. The sequencing input was PBMCs or T cells enriched from blood (not recorded which). These TCRs come from a man in his 60s who had been exposed to COVID-19.

By share, this clone counts as medium-sized. The chain has TRBV6-1 and TRBJ1-2; D is undetermined. V gave up 3 bases and J gave up 8 bases, with 16 bases separating them. The CDR3 covers 14 residues. Germline loops: CDR1 MNHNS, CDR2 SASEGT. In nucleotides, the CDR3 is TGTGCCAGCAGTGAGTCTCCTAGAGCCGGAGGCTACACCTTC. Translating it yields CASSESPRAGGYTF.

The chain is built from TRBV27 and TRBJ2-2; D is ambiguous. This CDR3 is built from 12 residues. The V gene lost 3 bases and the J gene lost 5 bases, with 4 bases spanning the gap. Per the germline V gene, CDR1 is MNHEY and CDR2 is SMNVEV (reference sequence). The CDR3 DNA sequence: TGTGCCAGCAGTTTCAGTACCGGGGAGCTGTTTTTT. Protein sequence: CASSFSTGELFF.

Concerning this clone: The junction and the germline gene differ at one end; a read error may be behind it. V gene TRBV6-1 combines with J gene TRBJ1-6; D uncertain. The length of the CDR3 is 13 residues. CDR1 and CDR2 (germline): MNHNS, SASEGT. The CDR3, as DNA: TGTGCCAGCGGTGAATCGGAGAGTTCACCCCTCCACTTT. Amino acid sequence: CASGESESSPLHF.

The V call is TRBV27, the J call TRBJ1-5, with D tentatively TRBD1 (5 bases). The V gene lost 5 bases and the J gene lost 15 bases, with 20 bases spanning the gap. Germline CDR1 MNHEY, CDR2 SMNVEV (reference sequence). This CDR3 is 13 amino acids long. The CDR3 DNA reads as TGTGCCAGCAGTGATTTCCGGGGGGGGAGGACGCATTTT. Its protein is CASSDFRGGRTHF.

This clone occurred once. This chain links TRBV19 with TRBJ2-5; D is possibly TRBD1 (5 bases). The CDR3 has 15 amino acids. CDR1 is LNHDA, CDR2 SQIVND, per germline (reference sequence). The V gene lost 7 bases and the J gene lost 2 bases, with 17 bases spanning the gap. The CDR3 loop is CASTETPGKQETQYF. CDR3 DNA sequence: TGTGCCAGTACCGAAACGCCAGGGAAACAAGAGACCCAGTACTTC.

The V and J genes are TRBV28 and TRBJ1-2; no firm D call. V was cut by 6 bases and J by 8 bases, with 10 bases left in between. The germline CDR1 and CDR2 sequences are MDHEN and SYDVKM. The CDR3 length is 11 residues. CDR3 sequence: CASRTQEGYTF. In DNA, the CDR3 is TGTGCCAGCAGAACCCAAGAGGGCTACACCTTC.

The rearrangement joins TRBV7-8 to TRBJ2-1; weak D call: TRBD1 (5 bases). The CDR3 length is 13 residues. Germline CDR1 is SGHVS and CDR2 is FQNEAQ. Trimming shortened V by 0 bases and J by 6 bases, and 6 bases separated the two germline ends. The CDR3 sequence: CASSLAGRNEQFF. The DNA for the CDR3 is TGTGCCAGCAGCTTAGCGGGGCGCAATGAGCAGTTCTTC.

The chain carries TRBV29-1 and TRBJ2-1, with 8 positions matching TRBD2. Germline values: CDR1 SQVTM, CDR2 ANQGSEA. V lost 6 bases to trimming and J lost 1 base; unmatched junction nucleotides: 11. The CDR3 length is 16 residues. The CDR3 region is CSVMDRRGVSYNEQFF. The CDR3 nucleotides are TGCAGCGTGATGGACCGGCGGGGGGTGTCCTACAATGAGCAGTTCTTC.

V usage is TRBV20-1 and J usage is TRBJ1-2; TRBD1 matches 9 bases. Germline V lookup: CDR1 DFQATT, CDR2 SNEGSKA (reference sequence). This CDR3 spans 11 amino acids. CDR3 coding DNA: TGCACTCCGACAGGGGGCTATGGCTACACCTTC. Translating gives CTPTGGYGYTF.

This clone was detected ten times or more. V usage is TRBV19 and J usage is TRBJ1-1; 10 bases are a match to TRBD1. V lost 6 bases to trimming and J lost 9 bases; unmatched junction nucleotides: 4. The CDR3 length is 12 residues. Germline assignment: CDR1 LNHDA and CDR2 SQIVND (reference sequence). The CDR3 DNA reads as TGTGCCAGTAGGATGACAGGGGGCAAAGCTTTCTTT. This translates into CASRMTGGKAFF.

Here the CDR3 DNA reads TGTGCCAGCAGTTTCAAAACAGGGGGCGTAGCGTTCTTC. Protein: CASSFKTGGVAFF. V gene TRBV28 combines with J gene TRBJ2-1; TRBD1 matches 9 bases. V trimming: 3 bases; J trimming: 15 bases; junction bases outside the gene matches: 9. From germline, CDR1 is MDHEN and CDR2 SYDVKM. This CDR3 contains 13 residues.

This chain connects TRBV9 to TRBJ2-5, with 12 bases lining up with TRBD2. CDR3 size: 18 residues. V shed 3 bases and J 1 base; nucleotides not matched to a gene: 10. Looked up from germline, CDR1 is SGDLS and CDR2 is YYNGEE. CDR3 nucleotides: TGTGCCAGCAGCGCACTAGCGGGAGGTTCACGGTCCCAAGAGACCCAGTACTTC. Translated, it gives CASSALAGGSRSQETQYF.

The chain couples TRBV5-1 to TRBJ1-5, with a tentative D call TRBD1 (6 bases). Germline V lookup: CDR1 SGHRS, CDR2 YFSETQ. The CDR3 loop spans 15 amino acids. V was clipped by 1 base and J by 0 bases, with 8 bases between them. In nucleotides, the CDR3 is TGCGCCAGCAGCTTGACAGGGTTTAGCAATCAGCCCCAGCATTTT. It encodes CASSLTGFSNQPQHF.

The chain is built from TRBV7-2 and TRBJ1-3; D not resolved. Trimming removed 5 bases at V and 0 bases at J, with 5 bases between. CDR1 is SGHTA and CDR2 is FQGNSA in the germline V gene. This CDR3 spans 13 amino acids. DNA for the CDR3: TGTGCCAGCAGCAACAGCTCTGGAAACACCATATATTTT. It yields the protein CASSNSSGNTIYF.

The chain has TRBV6-5 and TRBJ1-1, with D hard to call. V lost 5 bases to trimming and J lost 5 bases, with 15 bases between them. CDR1 is MNHEY, CDR2 SVGAGI, per germline. The CDR3 extends over 14 amino acids. The CDR3 region has the DNA TGTGCCAGCAGTACCCCGGGAGGGCGGACTGAAGCTTTCTTT. This sequence encodes CASSTPGGRTEAFF.

The chain is built from TRBV16 and TRBJ2-1; 8 nucleotides align to TRBD2. The germline V gene has CDR1 KGHSY and CDR2 FQNENV. This CDR3 has 13 amino acids. V lost 2 bases and J lost 8; bases outside the gene matches: 2. The CDR3 sequence is CASSQTGGYEQFF. The CDR3, as DNA: TGTGCCAGCAGCCAAACGGGAGGGTATGAGCAGTTCTTC.

CDR3 nucleotide sequence: TGTGCCAGCAGCCCCCGGGGGATAACTAATGAAAAACTGTTTTTT. Residues: CASSPRGITNEKLFF. The rearrangement joins TRBV7-9 to TRBJ1-4; perhaps TRBD1 as D (5 bases). This CDR3 comprises 15 residues. Germline V gene data show CDR1 as SEHNR and CDR2 as FQNEAQ (reference sequence). V dropped 5 bases and J dropped 1 base, with 11 bases sitting between them.

This sequence joins TRBV28 and TRBJ1-3; D is perhaps TRBD1 (5 bases). Germline V gene data show CDR1 as MDHEN and CDR2 as SYDVKM. The length of the CDR3 is 15 residues. V was trimmed by 4 bases and J by 4 bases, leaving 14 bases between them. The CDR3 sequence: CASSWGGSGGNTIYF. In DNA form, the CDR3 reads TGTGCCAGCAGTTGGGGGGGTTCGGGCGGAAACACCATATATTTT.

The genes are TRBV5-5 and TRBJ2-7; 7 bases match TRBD2. The germline gives CDR1 SGHKS, CDR2 YYEKEE (reference sequence). V shed 0 bases and J 2 bases; nucleotides not matched to a gene: 5. CDR3 length: 15 amino acids. CDR3 nucleotides: TGTGCCAGCAGCTTGGAATGGGGGAGGGCCTACGAGCAGTACTTC. Amino acids: CASSLEWGRAYEQYF.

This rearrangement joins TRBV27 to TRBJ2-4, with 9 bases aligning to TRBD2. The CDR3 runs to 17 residues. Germline CDR1 reads MNHEY; CDR2 reads SMNVEV (reference sequence). After removal of 10 bases from V and 3 bases from J, the junction contained 16 bases not matched to a gene. Here the CDR3 DNA reads TGTGCCACGCAGGGACTAGCAGATCGGGTGGGCAAAAACATTCAGTACTTC. It yields the protein CATQGLADRVGKNIQYF.

In this sample, this clone turned up once. V and J are TRBV7-8 and TRBJ1-1, with D possibly TRBD1 on 5 matching bases. The CDR3 consists of 15 residues. Trimming cost V 0 bases and J 4 bases, with 12 bases left between them. Germline lookup yields CDR1 SGHVS and CDR2 FQNEAQ. The CDR3, as DNA: TGTGCCAGCAGCTTAGCGCAGGGTGTCGGCACTGAAGCTTTCTTT. Translated, it gives CASSLAQGVGTEAFF.

This chain links TRBV7-3 with TRBJ1-6; no reliable D call. The CDR3 spans 14 residues. The germline gives CDR1 SGHTA, CDR2 FQGTGA. The V end was cut by 0 bases, the J end by 13 bases, with 13 bases between. The CDR3, as DNA: TGTGCCAGCAGCTTAACGTTCCAATCAGTCCCCCTCCACTTT. Protein sequence: CASSLTFQSVPLHF.

The chain joins TRBV30 to TRBJ1-1; TRBD1 agrees at 9 bases. Trimming at V came to 3 bases and at J to 4 bases, leaving 0 bases not matched to a gene. This CDR3 is 12 amino acids long. CDR1 and CDR2 from the germline V gene are GTSNPN and SVGIG (reference sequence). The DNA for the CDR3 is TGTGCCTGGAGGGACAGGGGCACTGAAGCTTTCTTT. Amino acid sequence: CAWRDRGTEAFF.

This clone showed up just once. The CDR3 reads CATSDWGATSGSNKEQFF. The CDR3, as DNA: TGTGCCACCAGTGATTGGGGGGCCACTAGCGGGAGTAATAAGGAGCAGTTCTTC. This rearrangement joins TRBV24-1 to TRBJ2-1; 11 bases fit TRBD2. Looked up from germline, CDR1 is KGHDR and CDR2 is SFDVKD. V gave up 2 bases and J gave up 10 bases; unmatched junction bases: 15. The CDR3 totals 18 residues.

The J gene is TRBJ1-2, the V gene TRBV4-2; D not resolved. The CDR3 extends over 14 amino acids. V was clipped by 8 bases and J by 3 bases, with 16 bases between them. CDR1 and CDR2 (germline): LGHNA, YNFKEQ. The CDR3 nucleotides read TGTGCCAGCGTATCAAGCGGAGATTACTATGGCTACACCTTC. Translation gives CASVSSGDYYGYTF.

The V gene is TRBV5-6, the J gene TRBJ2-1, with 7 bases identical to TRBD1. After removal of 2 bases from V and 5 bases from J, the junction contained 7 bases not matched to a gene. Germline lookup yields CDR1 SGHDT and CDR2 YYEEEE. This CDR3 comprises 15 residues. For the CDR3, the DNA is TGTGCCAGCAGCTTTCTCTCTACAGGGGACAATGAGCAGTTCTTC. Its protein is CASSFLSTGDNEQFF.